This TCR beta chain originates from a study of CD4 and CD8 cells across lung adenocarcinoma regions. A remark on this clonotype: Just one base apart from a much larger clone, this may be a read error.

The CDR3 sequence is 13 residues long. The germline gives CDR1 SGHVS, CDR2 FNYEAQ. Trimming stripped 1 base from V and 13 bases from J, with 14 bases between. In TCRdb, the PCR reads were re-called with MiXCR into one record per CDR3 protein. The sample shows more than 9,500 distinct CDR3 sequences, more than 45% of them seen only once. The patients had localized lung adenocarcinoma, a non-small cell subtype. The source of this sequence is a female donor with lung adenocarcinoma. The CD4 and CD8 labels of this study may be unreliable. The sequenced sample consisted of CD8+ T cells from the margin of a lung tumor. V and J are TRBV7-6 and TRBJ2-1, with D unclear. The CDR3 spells CASSLDALETQFF. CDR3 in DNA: TGTGCCAGCAGCTTAGACGCCCTGGAGACCCAGTTCTTC.